A single sample is the source of the 26 T cell receptor beta chains below, sequenced in a study of T cell therapy after organ transplantation (dated by TCRdb to between 2018 and 2020). What these receptors recognize is not known. The library was built by means of the immunoSEQ multiplex PCR assay. TCRdb re-hosts the immuneACCESS table, in-frame sequences only. Its copies lack some clones; in the studies checked, an unresolved V gene accounts for under half of them, and the cause for the rest is not known. The sample table records some 17,000 clones; roughly 87% of these occur just once. Around a third of the sample rests with the top ten. The sample's time point, from its label and the paper: 20-29 weeks after completion of therapy. Here the sequenced sample was CD8+ T cells from blood, taken after autologous CMV-specific T cell therapy. The receptors come from a human patient who had received a solid organ transplant and had CMV disease. It is possible that, after a transplant, some T cells come from the graft donor.

CDR3: CATSRVTGVYGYTF. The CDR3 coding sequence is TGTGCCACCAGCAGAGTGACAGGGGTCTATGGCTACACCTTC. This chain connects TRBV15 to TRBJ1-2; 8 bases fit TRBD1. Germline V gene sequence: CDR1 LNHNV, CDR2 YYDKDF (reference sequence). CDR3 size: 14 residues. J gave up 4 bases and V 1 base, and 2 bases lay outside the gene matches.

The chain has TRBV19 and TRBJ2-7; 13 nucleotides line up with TRBD2. CDR1 and CDR2 from the germline V gene are LNHDA and SQIVND (reference sequence). V dropped 6 bases and J dropped 5; count of bases not matched to a gene: 7. The CDR3 is 15 residues long. CDR3 amino acids: CASSPPGLAGHEQYF. DNA for the CDR3: TGTGCCAGTAGCCCTCCGGGACTAGCGGGACACGAGCAGTACTTC.

To note about this clone: Just one base apart from a much larger clone, this may be a read error. Other DNA variants within this sample encode the same CDR3. The chain is built from TRBV5-6 and TRBJ1-5; D not certain. The CDR3 is 15 amino acids. Trimming left V 1 base short and J 0 bases short, with 8 bases between. Looked up from germline, CDR1 is SGHDT and CDR2 is YYEEEE. The CDR3 DNA sequence: TGTGCCAGCAGCTTGCAAGGGTATAGCAATCAGCCCCAGCATTTT. Translating gives CASSLQGYSNQPQHF.

This chain joins TRBV6-1 and TRBJ1-1; no reliable D call. V was pared by 2 bases and J by 3 bases, with 10 bases between. Germline-derived CDR1 and CDR2 are MNHNS and SASEGT. CDR3 length equals 14 residues. CDR3 sequence (DNA): TGTGCCAGCAGTGAAAGGGATGAGGACACTGAAGCTTTCTTT. As protein: CASSERDEDTEAFF.

The rearrangement links TRBV7-9 to TRBJ2-7; D not resolved. CDR1 is SEHNR and CDR2 is FQNEAQ in the germline V gene (reference sequence). This CDR3 has 14 residues. V was clipped by 1 base and J by 2 bases, with 9 bases between them. This CDR3 is CASSLGVRTYEQYF. The CDR3 nucleotides are TGTGCCAGCAGCTTAGGTGTCAGAACCTACGAGCAGTACTTC.

CDR3 DNA: TGTGCCAGCAGTTACTCGCAGAGCAACTATGGCTACACCTTC. Translated, it gives CASSYSQSNYGYTF. V usage is TRBV6-5 and J usage is TRBJ1-2; D is uncertain. CDR3 length: 14 amino acids. Between the trimmed V and J ends, which lost 0 bases and 2 bases, there was a span of 7 bases. CDR1 is MNHEY and CDR2 is SVGAGI in the germline V gene.

V usage is TRBV4-2 and J usage is TRBJ1-2; 10 nucleotides align to TRBD1. J gave up 5 bases and V 0 bases, and 9 bases lay outside the gene matches. Germline values: CDR1 LGHNA, CDR2 YNFKEQ. The CDR3 covers 17 residues. The CDR3 region is CASSQEIGTGESYGYTF. CDR3 sequence (DNA): TGTGCCAGCAGCCAAGAGATTGGGACAGGGGAGAGTTATGGCTACACCTTC.

V gene TRBV5-6 combines with J gene TRBJ1-5; D uncertain. Germline CDR1 is SGHDT and CDR2 is YYEEEE. The CDR3 contains 15 residues. V lost 0 bases, J lost 6 bases, and 13 bases lay in between. This CDR3 is CASSLAGGIGQPQHF. In DNA form, the CDR3 reads TGTGCCAGCAGCTTGGCGGGAGGGATTGGTCAGCCCCAGCATTTT.

The genes are TRBV4-2 and TRBJ2-3; 8 bases map to TRBD1. Germline V lookup: CDR1 LGHNA, CDR2 YNFKEQ. The CDR3 runs to 16 residues. V lost 0 bases and J lost 4; bases outside the gene matches: 6. In nucleotides, the CDR3 is TGTGCCAGCAGCCAAGATATCGGACAGGGCGCAGATACGCAGTATTTT. Translation gives CASSQDIGQGADTQYF.

The chain has TRBV4-1 and TRBJ1-3, with D perhaps TRBD1 (6 bases). This CDR3 spans 15 amino acids. Trimming took off 2 bases at V and 0 bases at J, with 8 bases between the two ends. Germline CDR1 and CDR2: MGHRA and YSYEKL. The CDR3 reads CASSQKTGSGNTIYF. Written as DNA, the CDR3 is TGCGCCAGCAGCCAAAAGACAGGCTCTGGAAACACCATATATTTT.

The chain uses TRBV5-5 and TRBJ2-7, with a weak D call TRBD1 (5 bases). CDR3 length equals 15 residues. Trimming left V 2 bases short and J 0 bases short, with 12 bases between. Germline assignment: CDR1 SGHKS and CDR2 YYEKEE (reference sequence). The chain's CDR3 is CASSLGDRSSYEQYF. In DNA, the CDR3 is TGTGCCAGCAGCTTAGGGGATAGGAGCTCCTACGAGCAGTACTTC.

This clone was detected only once. This rearrangement joins TRBV6-1 to TRBJ2-7; D possibly corresponds to TRBD1 (6 bases). Trimming cost V 0 bases and J 3 bases, with 12 bases left between them. The germline CDR1 and CDR2 sequences are MNHNS and SASEGT. The CDR3 length is 15 residues. The CDR3: CASSEALGAFYEQYF. DNA for the CDR3: TGTGCCAGCAGTGAAGCGCTGGGGGCCTTCTACGAGCAGTACTTC.

The J gene is TRBJ2-3, the V gene TRBV29-1, with 12 bases fitting TRBD2. CDR1 is SQVTM, CDR2 ANQGSEA, per germline. The CDR3 covers 18 residues. The trim removed 2 bases at V and 2 bases at J, leaving 11 bases unmatched. The CDR3 nucleotides read TGCAGCGTTGAAACCCTGGCTAGCGGGAGGGGCCTCACAGATACGCAGTATTTT. Its translation: CSVETLASGRGLTDTQYF.

For the CDR3, the DNA is TGTGCCAGCAGCTTCGCGGCGAAGGGGCGAAAGGGCCATGAGCAGTTCTTC. Translating gives CASSFAAKGRKGHEQFF. The V and J genes are TRBV11-1 and TRBJ2-1, with D possibly being TRBD1 (5 bases). With 3 bases removed from V and 8 bases from J, the gap between germline ends came to 23 bases. CDR3 length: 17 amino acids. Germline assignment: CDR1 SGHAT and CDR2 FQDESV (reference sequence).

The rearrangement uses TRBV27 and TRBJ2-5; 7 bases align to TRBD2. The CDR3 spans 15 residues. With V trimmed by 3 bases and J by 5 bases, 9 bases remained unmatched. Germline V gives CDR1 MNHEY, CDR2 SMNVEV (reference sequence). Here the CDR3 DNA reads TGTGCCAGCAGTTTCGGGACTAACTCCCTTGAGACCCAGTACTTC. Its translation: CASSFGTNSLETQYF.

This chain connects TRBV4-3 to TRBJ2-5, with a tentative D call TRBD1 (5 bases). V gave up 1 base and J gave up 2 bases, with 8 bases separating them. Per the germline V gene, CDR1 is LGHNA and CDR2 is YSLEER. The CDR3 consists of 14 residues. The DNA for the CDR3 is TGCGCCAGCAGCCAAGGGACAACTCAAGAGACCCAGTACTTC. Its translation: CASSQGTTQETQYF.

The gene calls are TRBV6-4 and TRBJ1-3; 8 bases are shared with TRBD1. CDR3 length equals 16 residues. V gave up 6 bases and J gave up 0 bases; unmatched junction bases: 7. Germline CDR1 reads MRHNA; CDR2 reads SNTAGT. The CDR3 DNA is TGTGCCAGCAGCACGGGACAGGCTGACTCTGGAAACACCATATATTTT. Protein product: CASSTGQADSGNTIYF.

On this clone itself: Sequence at one end of the junction differs from germline and may be a read error. The chain is built from TRBV5-4 and TRBJ1-1, with D unresolved. Germline CDR1 reads SGHNT; CDR2 reads YYREEE (reference sequence). This CDR3 is built from 14 residues. In DNA, the CDR3 is TGTGCCTGCAGCGACCACACCCTGGGCACTGAAGCTTTCTTT. It specifies CACSDHTLGTEAFF. The entire variable domain, with the rest obtained from reference TRBV5-4 and TRBJ1-1, is as follows: ETGVTQSPTHLIKTRGQQVTLRCSSQSGHNTVSWYQQALGQGPQFIFQYYREEENGRGNFPPRFSGLQFPNYSSELNVNALELDDSALYLCACSDHTLGTEAFFGQGTRLTVV.

This clone was picked up a small number of times. The chain recombines TRBV10-2 with TRBJ2-7, with a possible D match to TRBD2 (5 bases). The germline V gene encodes CDR1 WSHSY and CDR2 SAAADI. The CDR3 is 13 amino acids. Between the trimmed V and J ends, which lost 2 bases and 7 bases, there was a span of 12 bases. The CDR3 here is CASSEAGPGEQYF. The CDR3 DNA is TGCGCCAGCAGTGAGGCCGGCCCGGGGGAGCAGTACTTC.

The chain has TRBV7-9 and TRBJ1-3; D is perhaps TRBD1 (5 bases). Germline CDR1 is SEHNR and CDR2 is FQNEAQ (reference sequence). Trimming left V 1 base short and J 2 bases short, with 21 bases between. This CDR3 contains 19 residues. The DNA of the CDR3 is TGTGCCAGCAGCTTAGAACGCCCATGGGGCACGGTCACTGGAAACACCATATATTTT. This translates into CASSLERPWGTVTGNTIYF.

The V gene is TRBV5-1, the J gene TRBJ2-7, with D perhaps matching TRBD1 (5 bases). V was pared by 0 bases and J by 5 bases, with 9 bases between. This CDR3 region has 13 residues. Germline values: CDR1 SGHRS, CDR2 YFSETQ. The CDR3 bases are TGCGCCAGCAGCTTGGGCAGGGCCGACGAGCAGTACTTC. Translating gives CASSLGRADEQYF.

This chain joins TRBV18 and TRBJ1-1; tentatively, D is TRBD1 (6 bases). Trimming removed 3 bases at V and 7 bases at J, with 18 bases between. Germline-derived CDR1 and CDR2 are KGHSH and LQKENI. The CDR3 length is 15 residues. The CDR3, as DNA: TGTGCCAGCTCACCTGGGCCGGGGGGCCGTAATGAAGCTTTCTTT. Translation: CASSPGPGGRNEAFF.

The rearrangement joins TRBV6-1 to TRBJ1-1; 10 bases agree with TRBD1. CDR1 and CDR2 (germline): MNHNS, SASEGT. Losses at the gene ends were 6 bases for V and 4 bases for J; bases not matched to a gene: 5. The CDR3 extends over 14 amino acids. The CDR3 loop is CASRTGQGITEAFF. CDR3 DNA sequence: TGTGCCAGCAGGACGGGACAGGGGATCACTGAAGCTTTCTTT.

This clone showed up just once. The CDR3 is CASSYGGGYTF. DNA of the CDR3: TGTGCCAGCAGTTACGGGGGAGGCTACACCTTC. The chain has TRBV6-5 and TRBJ1-2, with D perhaps matching TRBD1 (5 bases). CDR1 is MNHEY and CDR2 is SVGAGI in the germline V gene. The germline V and J ends were trimmed by 2 bases and 8 bases, with 6 bases remaining between them. The CDR3 covers 11 residues.

CDR3 sequence: CASRKRVDSYEQYF. In nucleotides, the CDR3 is TGTGCCAGCCGCAAGAGGGTTGACTCCTACGAGCAGTACTTC. The chain recombines TRBV7-9 with TRBJ2-7; D is perhaps TRBD2 (5 bases). V was shortened by 8 bases and J by 0 bases, with 14 bases between the two germline ends. Germline V gene sequence: CDR1 SEHNR, CDR2 FQNEAQ (reference sequence). The CDR3 runs to 14 residues.

This clone was picked up one time. Written as DNA, the CDR3 is TGTGCCAGCAGTTTAAGGGCAGGGGGTTTCGAGCAGTACTTC. The encoded protein is CASSLRAGGFEQYF. The chain has TRBV28 and TRBJ2-7; 7 bases agree with TRBD1. Germline V gene data show CDR1 as MDHEN and CDR2 as SYDVKM. The V and J ends lost 2 bases and 6 bases, in that order; junction bases with no gene match: 7. The length of the CDR3 is 14 residues.